The entry that follows covers one TCR beta chain sequence. The sample originates from a study of T cell changes during pregnancy in multiple sclerosis. Method: immunoSEQ multiplex PCR; TCRdb's copy keeps in-frame clones and lacks some. The sample includes about 87,000 clones, around 93% of them seen just once. This sequence was found in a female donor in good health, enrolled as a control in a pregnancy study. The source material was peripheral blood, sampled in the third trimester of pregnancy.

In nucleotides, the CDR3 is TGTGCCAGTAGTTCCAGCAACAGGGGGTACGAGCAGTACTTC. Protein sequence: CASSSSNRGYEQYF. This sequence joins TRBV19 and TRBJ2-7; 8 positions match TRBD1. The germline gives CDR1 LNHDA, CDR2 SQIVND (reference sequence). The CDR3 length is 14 residues. V gave up 5 bases and J gave up 4 bases; unmatched junction bases: 7.